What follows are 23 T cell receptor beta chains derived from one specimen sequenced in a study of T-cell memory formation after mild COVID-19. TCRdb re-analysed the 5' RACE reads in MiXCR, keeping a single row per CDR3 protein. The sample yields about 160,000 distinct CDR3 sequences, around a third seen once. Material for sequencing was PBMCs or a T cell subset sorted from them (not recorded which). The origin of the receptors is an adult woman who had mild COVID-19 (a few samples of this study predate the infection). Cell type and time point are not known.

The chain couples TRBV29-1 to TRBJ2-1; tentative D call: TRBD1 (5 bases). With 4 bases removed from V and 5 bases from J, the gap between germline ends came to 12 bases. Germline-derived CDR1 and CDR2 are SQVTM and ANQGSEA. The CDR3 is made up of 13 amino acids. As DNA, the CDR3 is TGCAGCGTTGTTGCAGGGTTCGACAATGAGCAGTTCTTC. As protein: CSVVAGFDNEQFF.

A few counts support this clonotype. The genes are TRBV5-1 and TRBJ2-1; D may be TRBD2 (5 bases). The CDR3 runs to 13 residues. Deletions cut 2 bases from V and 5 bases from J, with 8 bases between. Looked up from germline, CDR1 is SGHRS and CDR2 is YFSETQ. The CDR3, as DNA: TGCGCCAGCAGCTTCGACGGGGACAATGAGCAGTTCTTC. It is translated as CASSFDGDNEQFF.

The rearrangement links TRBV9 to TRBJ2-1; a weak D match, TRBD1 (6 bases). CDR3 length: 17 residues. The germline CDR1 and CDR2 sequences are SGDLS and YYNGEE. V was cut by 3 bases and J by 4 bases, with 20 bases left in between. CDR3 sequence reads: CASSEGGGLQGYNEQFF. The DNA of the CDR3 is TGTGCCAGCAGCGAGGGTGGGGGCCTTCAGGGGTACAATGAGCAGTTCTTC.

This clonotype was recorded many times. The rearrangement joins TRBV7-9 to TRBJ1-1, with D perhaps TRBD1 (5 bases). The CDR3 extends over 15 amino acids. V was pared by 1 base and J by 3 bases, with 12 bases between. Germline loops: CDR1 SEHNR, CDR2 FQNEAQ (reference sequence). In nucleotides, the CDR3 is TGTGCCAGCAGCTTAGGACAGACTACCTACACTGAAGCTTTCTTT. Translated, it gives CASSLGQTTYTEAFF. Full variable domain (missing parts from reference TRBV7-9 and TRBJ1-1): DTGVSQNPRHKITKRGQNVTFRCDPISEHNRLYWYRQTLGQGPEFLTYFQNEAQLEKSRLLSDRFSAERPKGSFSTLEIQRTEQGDSAMYLCASSLGQTTYTEAFFGQGTRLTVV.

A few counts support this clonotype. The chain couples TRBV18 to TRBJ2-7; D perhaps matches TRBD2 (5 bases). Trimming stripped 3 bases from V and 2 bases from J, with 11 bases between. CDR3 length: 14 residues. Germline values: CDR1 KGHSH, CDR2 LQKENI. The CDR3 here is CASSPRGKTYEQYF. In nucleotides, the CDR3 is TGTGCCAGCTCACCCCGAGGGAAAACCTACGAGCAGTACTTC.

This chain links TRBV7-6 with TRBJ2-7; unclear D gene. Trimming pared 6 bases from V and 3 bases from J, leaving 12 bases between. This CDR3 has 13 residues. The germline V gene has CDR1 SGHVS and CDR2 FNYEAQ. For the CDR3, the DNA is TGTGCCAGCAGTTCGTCGGAATACTACGAGCAGTACTTC. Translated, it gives CASSSSEYYEQYF.

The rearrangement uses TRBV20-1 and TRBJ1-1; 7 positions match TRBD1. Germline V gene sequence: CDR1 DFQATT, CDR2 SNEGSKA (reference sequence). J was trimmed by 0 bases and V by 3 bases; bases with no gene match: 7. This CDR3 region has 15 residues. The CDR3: CSASYRGHVNTEAFF. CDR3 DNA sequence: TGCAGTGCTAGTTACAGGGGCCACGTGAACACTGAAGCTTTCTTT.

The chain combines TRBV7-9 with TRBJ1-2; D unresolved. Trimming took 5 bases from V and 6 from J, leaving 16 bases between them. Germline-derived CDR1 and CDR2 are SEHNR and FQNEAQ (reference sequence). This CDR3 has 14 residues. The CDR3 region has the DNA TGTGCCAGCAGCCCAATTTTGGGAGCCCATGGCTACACCTTC. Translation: CASSPILGAHGYTF.

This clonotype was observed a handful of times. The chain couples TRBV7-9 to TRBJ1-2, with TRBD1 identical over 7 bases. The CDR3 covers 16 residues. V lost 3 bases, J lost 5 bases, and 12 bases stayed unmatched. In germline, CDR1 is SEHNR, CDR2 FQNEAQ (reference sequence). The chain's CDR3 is CASSFIPGQMLYGYTF. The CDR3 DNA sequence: TGTGCCAGCAGCTTCATCCCGGGACAGATGTTGTATGGCTACACCTTC.

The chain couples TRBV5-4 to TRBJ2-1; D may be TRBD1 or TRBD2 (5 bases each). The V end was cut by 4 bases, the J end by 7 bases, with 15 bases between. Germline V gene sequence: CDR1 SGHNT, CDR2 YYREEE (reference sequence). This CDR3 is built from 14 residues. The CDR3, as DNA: TGTGCCAGCAGCCTAGTAGGGGCGGGTAATGAGCAGTTCTTC. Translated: CASSLVGAGNEQFF.

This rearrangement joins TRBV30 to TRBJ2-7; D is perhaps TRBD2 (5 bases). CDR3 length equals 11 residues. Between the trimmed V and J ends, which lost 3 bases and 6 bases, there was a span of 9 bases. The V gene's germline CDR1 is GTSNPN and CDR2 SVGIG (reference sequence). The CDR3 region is CAWRDLSEQYF. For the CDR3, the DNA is TGTGCCTGGAGGGACTTATCCGAGCAGTACTTC.

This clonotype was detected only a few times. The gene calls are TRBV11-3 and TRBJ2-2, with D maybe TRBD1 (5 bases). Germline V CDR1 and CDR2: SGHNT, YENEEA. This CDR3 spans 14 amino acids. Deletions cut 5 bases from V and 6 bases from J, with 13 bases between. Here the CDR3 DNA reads TGTGCCAGCAGCCCCACTGGGGCGGCCGGGGAGCTGTTTTTT. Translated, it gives CASSPTGAAGELFF.

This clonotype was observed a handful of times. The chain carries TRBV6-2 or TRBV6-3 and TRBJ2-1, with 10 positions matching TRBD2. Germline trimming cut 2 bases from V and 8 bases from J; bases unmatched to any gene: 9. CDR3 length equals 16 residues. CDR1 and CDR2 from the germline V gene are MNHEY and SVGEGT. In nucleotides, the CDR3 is TGTGCCAGCAGTTACCCTCTAGCGGGAGATGATGATGAGCAGTTCTTC. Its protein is CASSYPLAGDDDEQFF.

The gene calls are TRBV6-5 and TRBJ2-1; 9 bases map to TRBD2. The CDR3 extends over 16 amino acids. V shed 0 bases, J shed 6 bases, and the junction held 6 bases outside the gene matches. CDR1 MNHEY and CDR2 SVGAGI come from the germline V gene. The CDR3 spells CASSYSSSGVPNEQFF. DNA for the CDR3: TGTGCCAGCAGTTACTCGTCTAGCGGGGTCCCCAATGAGCAGTTCTTC.

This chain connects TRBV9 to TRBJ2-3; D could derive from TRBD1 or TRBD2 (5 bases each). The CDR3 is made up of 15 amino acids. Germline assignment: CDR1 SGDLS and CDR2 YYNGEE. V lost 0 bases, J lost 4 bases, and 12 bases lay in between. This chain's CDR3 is CASSVGGSPPDTQYF. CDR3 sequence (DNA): TGTGCCAGCAGCGTAGGGGGGAGCCCCCCAGATACGCAGTATTTT.

The DNA of the CDR3 is TGCAGCGTTGCGCAGTCTCGTACCGGGGAGCTGTTTTTT. Its translation: CSVAQSRTGELFF. The genes are TRBV29-1 and TRBJ2-2; D is unresolved. The CDR3 covers 13 residues. The ends were cut back, 4 bases at V and 5 bases at J, with 11 bases in the middle. The V gene's germline CDR1 is SQVTM and CDR2 ANQGSEA.

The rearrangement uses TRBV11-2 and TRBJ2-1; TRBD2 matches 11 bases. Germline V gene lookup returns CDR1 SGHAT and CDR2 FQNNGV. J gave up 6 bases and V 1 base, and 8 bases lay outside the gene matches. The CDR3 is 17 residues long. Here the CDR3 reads CASSLGLAGGPINEQFF. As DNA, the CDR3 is TGTGCCAGCAGCTTAGGGTTAGCGGGGGGGCCCATCAATGAGCAGTTCTTC.

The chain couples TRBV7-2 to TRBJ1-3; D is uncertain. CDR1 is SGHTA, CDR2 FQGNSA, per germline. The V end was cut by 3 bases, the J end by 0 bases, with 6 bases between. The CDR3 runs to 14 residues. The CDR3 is CASSLYDSGNTIYF. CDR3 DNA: TGTGCCAGCAGCTTGTATGACTCTGGAAACACCATATATTTT.

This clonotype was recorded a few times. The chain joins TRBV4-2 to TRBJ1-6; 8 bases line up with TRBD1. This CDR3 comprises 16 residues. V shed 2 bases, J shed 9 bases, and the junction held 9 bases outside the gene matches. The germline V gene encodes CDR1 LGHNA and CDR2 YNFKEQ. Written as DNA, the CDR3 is TGTGCCAGCAGCCAACTATACAGGGGGAAGGGTTCACCCCTCCACTTT. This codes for CASSQLYRGKGSPLHF.

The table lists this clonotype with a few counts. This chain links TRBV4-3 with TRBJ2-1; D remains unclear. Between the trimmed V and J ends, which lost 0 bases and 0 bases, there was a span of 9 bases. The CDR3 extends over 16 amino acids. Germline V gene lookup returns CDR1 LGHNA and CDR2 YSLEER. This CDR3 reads CASSQDWPGSYNEQFF. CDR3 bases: TGCGCCAGCAGCCAAGATTGGCCGGGCTCCTACAATGAGCAGTTCTTC.

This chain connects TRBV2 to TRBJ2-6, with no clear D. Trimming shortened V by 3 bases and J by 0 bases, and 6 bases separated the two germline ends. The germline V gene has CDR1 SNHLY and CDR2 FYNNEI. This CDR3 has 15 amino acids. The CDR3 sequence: CASSEGSSGANVLTF. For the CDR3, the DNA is TGTGCCAGCAGTGAGGGCAGCTCTGGGGCCAACGTCCTGACTTTC.

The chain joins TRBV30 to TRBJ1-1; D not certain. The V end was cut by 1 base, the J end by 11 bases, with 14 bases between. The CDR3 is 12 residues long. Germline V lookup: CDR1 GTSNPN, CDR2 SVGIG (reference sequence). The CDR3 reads CAWSGNSRTAFF. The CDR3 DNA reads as TGTGCCTGGAGTGGAAACTCCCGGACGGCTTTCTTT.

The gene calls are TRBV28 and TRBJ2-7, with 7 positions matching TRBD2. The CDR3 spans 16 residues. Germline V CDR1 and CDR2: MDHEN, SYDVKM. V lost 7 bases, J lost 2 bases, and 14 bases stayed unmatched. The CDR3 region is CASNPIGASGAYEQYF. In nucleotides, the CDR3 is TGTGCCAGCAACCCCATCGGGGCTAGCGGCGCCTACGAGCAGTACTTC.